This TCR beta chain emerged from a study of shared clonotypes between healthy human individuals. Study-wide background: Each donor contributed plates that comprised three CD4 naive, three CD4 memory, two CD8 naive and one CD8 memory.

This CDR3 comprises 14 residues. Germline values: CDR1 SNHLY, CDR2 FYNNEI. V dropped 7 bases and J dropped 1; count of bases not matched to a gene: 5. Comments on this clone: No antigen is known for it.

Using approximately 190 ng DNA, around 30,000 T cell genomes, the sorted-subset replicate PCRs were run. Repertoires were generated with immunoSEQ multiplex PCR, while TCRdb's copy carries only in-frame clones and drops some. The data contain some 2,000,000 clones, around 95% of them seen just once; the ten biggest clones take up 0.1% to 0.15%. General observations from the study: The researchers took only blood, and tissue repertoires probably look different. Since donors were few, the genetic and exposure-history diversity represented was limited.

This TCR derives from a man between 18 and 29 years old in good health. The sample was naive CD4+ T cells sorted from blood. The subset is: CD45RA+ positively selected. The V call is TRBV2, the J call TRBJ2-5; 8 bases fit TRBD1. The CDR3 loop reads CASTGQGGQETQYF. CDR3 bases: TGTGCCAGCACCGGACAGGGAGGCCAAGAGACCCAGTACTTC.